The text below deals with one T cell receptor beta chain. Next came a second PCR, run for roughly 7 to 12 cycles, which used a sample-barcoded 5' primer along with a J-beta primer mix. Using its own MiXCR run on the 5' RACE reads, TCRdb lists one record per CDR3 protein. The table has hundreds of thousands of distinct CDR3 sequences, approximately 40% seen once. The data are from a study of blood T cells in healthy people across ages. Germline V gene sequence: CDR1 KGHSH, CDR2 LQKENI. The CDR3 covers 14 residues. V gave up 3 bases and J gave up 5 bases, with 10 bases separating them. Sample: blood. This TCR was sampled from a man aged 80 or over in good health. The rearrangement joins TRBV18 to TRBJ1-4; D perhaps matches TRBD1 (6 bases). The CDR3: CASSPSRGNEKLFF. Here the CDR3 DNA reads TGTGCCAGCTCACCCTCCAGGGGAAATGAAAAACTGTTTTTT.